The 4 T cell receptor beta chains below were found in one sample sequenced in a study of post-analysis software for immune sequencing data. Study findings and constraints: There were roughly five TRBV segments more frequent in patients than controls, and TRBV5-6, TRBV5-1 and TRBV20-1 were among them.

Tagging with unique molecular identifiers was a feature of the TCR beta cDNA libraries. Each CDR3 protein is one row after TCRdb ran MiXCR on the PCR reads. This sample has about 260,000 distinct CDR3 sequences; 36% occur once, and the top ten carry 4% to 6%. No antigen has been assigned to these receptors. Sequencing was carried out using blood. All receptors come from a girl aged 10-17 years with multiple sclerosis.

This clonotype turned up a few times. A much larger clone differs by one base, so this may be a read error. DNA for the CDR3: TGTGCCACCAGCAGAGATAGACAGTCTGGGGCCAACGTCCGGACTTTC. As protein: CATSRDRQSGANVRTF. This sequence joins TRBV15 and TRBJ2-6, with D possibly being TRBD1 (5 bases). The CDR3 contains 16 residues. CDR1 and CDR2 (germline): LNHNV, YYDKDF (reference sequence).

Regarding this clonotype: This may arise from a read error, as a much more abundant clone is one base away. The gene calls are TRBV3-1 and TRBJ2-5, with D maybe TRBD1 (6 bases). CDR1 and CDR2 (germline): LGHDT, YNNKEL (reference sequence). The CDR3 runs 16 residues. The CDR3 coding sequence is TGTGCCGGCAGCCAAGATCCAGCAGGGGAACAAGAGACCCAGTACTTC. This sequence encodes CAGSQDPAGEQETQYF.

This clonotype was detected ten times or more. The rearrangement links TRBV9 to TRBJ2-3; D uncertain. Germline CDR1 and CDR2: SGDLS and YYNGEE. This CDR3 comprises 13 residues. Between the trimmed V and J ends, which lost 1 base and 2 bases, there was a span of 5 bases. The CDR3 loop reads CASSVPPTDTQYF. CDR3 nucleotide sequence: TGTGCCAGCAGCGTACCCCCCACAGATACGCAGTATTTT.

As to this clonotype: A much larger clone sits a single nucleotide away, making a read error possible. V is TRBV7-9 and J is TRBJ2-1; 13 bases line up with TRBD2. Germline CDR1 reads SEHNR; CDR2 reads FQNEAQ (reference sequence). This CDR3 contains 15 residues. CDR3 residues: CAGSDGLAGVSEQFF. In DNA form, the CDR3 reads TGTGCCGGCAGCGATGGACTAGCGGGAGTATCTGAGCAGTTCTTC. The whole variable domain, remainder taken from reference TRBV7-9 and TRBJ2-1, is DTGVSQNPRHKITKRGQNVTFRCDPISEHNRLYWYRQTLGQGPEFLTYFQNEAQLEKSRLLSDRFSAERPKGSFSTLEIQRTEQGDSAMYLCAGSDGLAGVSEQFFGPGTRLTVL.